This entry concerns a single T cell receptor beta chain. With 8 bases removed from V and 13 bases from J, the gap between germline ends came to 24 bases. The germline V gene encodes CDR1 LNHDA and CDR2 SQIVND (reference sequence). This CDR3 contains 14 residues. Rearranged V-D-J TRB sequences were amplified with a mixed TRB-A/B primer pool. TCRdb fed the multiplex PCR reads into MiXCR, producing one record per CDR3 protein. Of over 1,500 distinct CDR3 sequences in the sample, 23% were seen once. Peripheral blood genomic DNA, not sorted cells or RNA, was the template. These data are taken from a study of T cell repertoires in aging, cancer and after chemotherapy.

J is TRBJ1-3 and V is TRBV19; no firm D call. The TCR was taken from a human donor with a solid tumor. The sample comprised blood. The CDR3 bases are TGTGCCAGTCTAGACACCAGCTCTGGAAACATTATATATTTT. It translates to CASLDTSSGNIIYF.